Listed here are 14 T cell receptor beta chains from one sample, sequenced in a study of cytomegalovirus exposure and HLA in healthy donors. It was with 60 Vbeta and 13 Jbeta primers that the PCR ran. Generated by immunoSEQ multiplex PCR, the TCRdb table keeps only in-frame clones and is missing some. The sample includes some 170,000 clones, 70% to 80% of them seen just once. The sample was PBMCs. The origin of the receptors is a young man in good health and CMV-seropositive.

The rearrangement links TRBV7-8 to TRBJ1-4; 7 positions agree with TRBD1. The CDR3 runs 15 residues. Losses at the gene ends were 1 base for V and 3 bases for J; bases not matched to a gene: 2. Germline V gene sequence: CDR1 SGHVS, CDR2 FQNEAQ. DNA for the CDR3: TGTGCCAGCAGCTTAGACAGGGGTCCTAATGAAAAACTGTTTTTT. It encodes CASSLDRGPNEKLFF. The full variable domain, rest sourced from reference TRBV7-8 and TRBJ1-4, is GAGVSQSPRYKVAKRGQDVALRCDPISGHVSLFWYQQALGQGPEFLTYFQNEAQLDKSGLPSDRFFAERPEGSVSTLKIQRTQQEDSAVYLCASSLDRGPNEKLFFGSGTQLSVL.

CDR3 bases: TGTGCCTCTCAGGGCGGGGAGGGTCAGCCCCAGCATTTT. This translates into CASQGGEGQPQHF. This chain uses TRBV10-3 with TRBJ1-5; tentatively, D is TRBD1 (5 bases). CDR1 is ENHRY, CDR2 SYGVKD, per germline. The ends were cut back, 11 bases at V and 6 bases at J, with 17 bases in the middle. The CDR3 runs 13 residues.

This clone is a singleton in its sample. The rearrangement uses TRBV9 and TRBJ2-1; TRBD1 matches at 7 bases. CDR3 length: 16 amino acids. V trimming: 0 bases; J trimming: 0 bases; junction bases outside the gene matches: 3. CDR1 SGDLS and CDR2 YYNGEE come from the germline V gene. The CDR3: CASSVVGQSSYNEQFF. CDR3 coding DNA: TGTGCCAGCAGCGTAGTGGGACAGAGCTCCTACAATGAGCAGTTCTTC.

CDR3 protein: CASSQVQGGNQPQHF. In DNA form, the CDR3 reads TGCGCCAGCAGCCAAGTACAGGGTGGCAATCAGCCCCAGCATTTT. This chain uses TRBV4-1 with TRBJ1-5, with D perhaps TRBD1 (6 bases). Germline V CDR1 and CDR2: MGHRA, YSYEKL. Trimming cost V 1 base and J 2 bases, with 9 bases left between them. The CDR3 spans 15 residues.

The chain couples TRBV6-6 to TRBJ2-3; tentative D call: TRBD1 (6 bases). Trimming left V 6 bases short and J 4 bases short, with 14 bases between. This CDR3 is built from 14 residues. Per germline, CDR1 MNHNY and CDR2 SVGAGI (reference sequence). CDR3 bases: TGTGCCAGCAGGGGTAACAGGGATCCAGATACGCAGTATTTT. Translated: CASRGNRDPDTQYF.

In the case of this clone: Germline is not matched at one junction end, which may reflect a read error. The genes are TRBV7-9 and TRBJ1-5, with no clear D. The CDR3 has 14 residues. Germline values: CDR1 SEHNR, CDR2 FQNEAQ (reference sequence). CDR3 nucleotides: TGTTCCAGCAGCTTACGAGAGGATAATCAGCCCCAGCATTTT. It is translated as CSSSLREDNQPQHF.

The chain couples TRBV18 to TRBJ1-2; 12 bases agree with TRBD1. Germline V gene data show CDR1 as KGHSH and CDR2 as LQKENI. CDR3 length: 15 residues. Trimming cost V 0 bases and J 8 bases; bases outside gene matches: 4. The CDR3 sequence: CASSPPGQGALGYTF. As DNA, the CDR3 is TGTGCCAGCTCACCACCGGGACAGGGGGCGTTGGGCTACACCTTC.

The chain employs TRBV19 and TRBJ2-2; 12 bases are a match to TRBD2. Trimming cost V 7 bases and J 6 bases; bases outside gene matches: 12. The CDR3 has 17 amino acids. CDR1 is LNHDA and CDR2 is SQIVND in the germline V gene (reference sequence). The CDR3 bases are TGTGCCAGTACCCCCTACCGGACTAGCGGGATCGCCGGGGAGCTGTTTTTT. This gives the protein CASTPYRTSGIAGELFF.

This rearrangement joins TRBV30 to TRBJ1-1; the match to TRBD1 covers 10 bases. The CDR3 spans 14 residues. V trimming: 2 bases; J trimming: 3 bases; junction bases outside the gene matches: 3. Germline values: CDR1 GTSNPN, CDR2 SVGIG (reference sequence). CDR3 nucleotide sequence: TGTGCCTGGAGTCCCGACAGGGGGCACACTGAAGCTTTCTTT. Translating it yields CAWSPDRGHTEAFF.

This clone was seen a few times. This chain connects TRBV7-8 to TRBJ2-5; possible D gene TRBD2, 6 bases. Per germline, CDR1 SGHVS and CDR2 FQNEAQ. V lost 1 base and J lost 5, with 23 bases in between. CDR3 length: 18 residues. The CDR3: CASSLGAGRGRAAETQYF. DNA for the CDR3: TGTGCCAGCAGCTTAGGGGCAGGGCGGGGCCGGGCGGCGGAGACCCAGTACTTC.

The V and J genes are TRBV18 and TRBJ2-7, with 11 bases aligning to TRBD2. V shed 6 bases, J shed 0 bases, and the junction held 4 bases outside the gene matches. Germline V gene data show CDR1 as KGHSH and CDR2 as LQKENI. The CDR3 totals 15 residues. CDR3 coding DNA: TGTGCCAGCTCCCCCGGGACTAGCGGCTCCTACGAGCAGTACTTC. Amino acid sequence: CASSPGTSGSYEQYF.

The chain employs TRBV5-1 and TRBJ2-3; 9 nucleotides match TRBD2. V lost 0 bases to trimming and J lost 4 bases; unmatched junction nucleotides: 6. The CDR3 runs 16 residues. The germline gives CDR1 SGHRS, CDR2 YFSETQ. CDR3 DNA sequence: TGCGCCAGCAGCTTGGGGAATAGCGGGAGATCAGATACGCAGTATTTT. Translated: CASSLGNSGRSDTQYF.

The V gene is TRBV4-1, the J gene TRBJ1-5; perhaps TRBD1 as D (5 bases). The CDR3 contains 14 residues. Deletions cut 1 base from V and 9 bases from J, with 13 bases between. Germline CDR1 reads MGHRA; CDR2 reads YSYEKL. The CDR3 nucleotides read TGCGCCAGCAGCCAAGTGACAGTCCCCTGGCCCCAGCATTTT. This codes for CASSQVTVPWPQHF.

The rearrangement uses TRBV9 and TRBJ1-3; D not certain. Trimming removed 0 bases at V and 0 bases at J, with 7 bases between. This CDR3 has 15 amino acids. Germline V gene sequence: CDR1 SGDLS, CDR2 YYNGEE. The chain's CDR3 is CASSVDHSSGNTIYF. The CDR3 DNA sequence: TGTGCCAGCAGCGTAGACCACAGCTCTGGAAACACCATATATTTT.